This TCR beta chain was retrieved from a study of a mutant IDH1 vaccine in newly diagnosed glioma. Study summary: Those enrolled had earlier been treated with radiotherapy, temozolomide, or both, mostly both.

Measured with immunoSEQ multiplex PCR; TCRdb has only the in-frame clones, and not every one. The sample carries 30,000 to 40,000 clones, about 78% recorded once. Per germline, CDR1 SQVTM and CDR2 ANQGSEA. Germline trimming cut 8 bases from V and 0 bases from J; bases unmatched to any gene: 13. This CDR3 region has 18 residues. Sample time point: baseline, week 1 (first vaccination visit). As to treatment: pre-vaccination baseline after standard-of-care therapy. Astrocytomas that were new, WHO grade 3 or 4, IDH1-mutant and ATRX-lost were present in the donors. Material: PBMCs, obtained from a glioma patient treated with radiotherapy, temozolomide or both. This clonotype was sampled from a man aged 35-49 years with glioma. Some clones in this sample may be carry-over from other donors' samples. The chain uses TRBV29-1 and TRBJ2-3; 14 bases are a match to TRBD2. The CDR3 region has the DNA TGCAGCTCCTACGGACTAGCGGGGGGCATTACGAGCACAGATACGCAGTATTTT. Protein product: CSSYGLAGGITSTDTQYF.